In its sample, the clone carrying this T cell receptor (beta chain) was seen once. Some clones are missing from TCRdb's copy, which holds only in-frame ones; the method was immunoSEQ multiplex PCR. This sample has approximately 150,000 clones, with about 87% found just once. This sample was taken from a study of blood T cell repertoires in COVID-19. At the level of the study: The cDNA or gDNA used as material had been derived from T cells, B-cell-depleted T cells, or PBMCs.

Seattle's enrolled individuals joined amid active infection and were then monitored longitudinally. CDR1 is LNHDA and CDR2 is SQIVND in the germline V gene (reference sequence). Trimming stripped 6 bases from V and 4 bases from J, with 12 bases between. The CDR3 is made up of 13 amino acids. Specimen: peripheral blood. This chain connects TRBV19 to TRBJ1-2; weak D call: TRBD1 (5 bases). The clonotype comes from a human donor with COVID-19, enrolled during active disease. The donor label of this sample is uncertain. The CDR3 DNA is TGTGCCAGTAGGAGACAGAGACTCTATGGCTACACCTTC. Translating gives CASRRQRLYGYTF.